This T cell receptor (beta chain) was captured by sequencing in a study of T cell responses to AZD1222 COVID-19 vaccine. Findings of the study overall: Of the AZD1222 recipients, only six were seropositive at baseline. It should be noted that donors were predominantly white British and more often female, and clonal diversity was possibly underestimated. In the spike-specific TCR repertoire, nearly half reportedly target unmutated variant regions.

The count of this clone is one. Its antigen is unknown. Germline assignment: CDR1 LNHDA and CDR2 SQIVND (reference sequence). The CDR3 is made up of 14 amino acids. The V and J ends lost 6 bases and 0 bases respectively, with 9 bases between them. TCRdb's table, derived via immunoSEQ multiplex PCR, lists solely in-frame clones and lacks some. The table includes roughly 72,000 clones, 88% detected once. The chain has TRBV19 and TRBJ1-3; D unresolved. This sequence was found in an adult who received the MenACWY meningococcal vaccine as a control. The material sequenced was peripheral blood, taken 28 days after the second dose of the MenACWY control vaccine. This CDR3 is CASRVGSSGNTIYF. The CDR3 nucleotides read TGTGCCAGTAGGGTCGGGAGCTCTGGAAACACCATATATTTT.